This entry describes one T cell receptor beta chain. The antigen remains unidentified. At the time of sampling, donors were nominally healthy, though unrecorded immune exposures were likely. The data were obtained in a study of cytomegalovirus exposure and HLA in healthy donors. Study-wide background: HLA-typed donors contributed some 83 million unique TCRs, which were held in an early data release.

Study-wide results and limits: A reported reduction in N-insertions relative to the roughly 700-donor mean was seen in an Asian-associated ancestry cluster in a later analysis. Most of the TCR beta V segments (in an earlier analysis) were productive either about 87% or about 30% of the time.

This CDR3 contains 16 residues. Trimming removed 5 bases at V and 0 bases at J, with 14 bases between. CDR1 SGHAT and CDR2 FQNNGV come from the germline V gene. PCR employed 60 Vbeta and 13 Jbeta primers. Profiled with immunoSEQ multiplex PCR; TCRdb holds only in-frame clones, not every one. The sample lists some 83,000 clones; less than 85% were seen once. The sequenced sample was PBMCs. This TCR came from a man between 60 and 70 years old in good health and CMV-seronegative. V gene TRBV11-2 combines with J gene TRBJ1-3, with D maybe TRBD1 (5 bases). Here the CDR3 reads CASSVGLRSSGNTIYF. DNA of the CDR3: TGTGCCAGCAGCGTGGGACTGCGGAGCTCTGGAAACACCATATATTTT.